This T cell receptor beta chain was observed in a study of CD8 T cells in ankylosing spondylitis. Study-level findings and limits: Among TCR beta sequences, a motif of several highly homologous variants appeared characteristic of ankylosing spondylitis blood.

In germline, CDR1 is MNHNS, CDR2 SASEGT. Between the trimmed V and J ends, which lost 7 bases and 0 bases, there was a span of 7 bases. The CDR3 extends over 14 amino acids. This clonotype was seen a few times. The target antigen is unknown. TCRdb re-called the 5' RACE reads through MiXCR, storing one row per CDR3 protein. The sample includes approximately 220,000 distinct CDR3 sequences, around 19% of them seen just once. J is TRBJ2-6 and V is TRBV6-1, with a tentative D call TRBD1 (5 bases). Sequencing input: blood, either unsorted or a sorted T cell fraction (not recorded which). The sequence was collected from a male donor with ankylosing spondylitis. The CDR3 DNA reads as TGTGCCAGCAAAGACAGCTCTGGGGCCAACGTCCTGACTTTC. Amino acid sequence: CASKDSSGANVLTF.